This T cell receptor (beta chain) comes out of a study of cytomegalovirus exposure and HLA in healthy donors. The PCR used 60 Vbeta and 13 Jbeta primers. Method: immunoSEQ multiplex PCR; TCRdb's copy keeps in-frame clones and lacks some. This table holds 90,000 to 120,000 clones, around 76% found once. CDR1 and CDR2 from the germline V gene are SGHVS and FNYEAQ. The CDR3 runs 14 residues. The V end lost 5 bases, the J end lost 10 bases, and 18 bases lay between the germline ends. The sequenced sample was PBMCs. The clonotype comes from a man aged 18-30 years in good health and CMV-seronegative. The chain uses TRBV7-6 and TRBJ2-1; D is possibly TRBD2 (5 bases). CDR3 sequence (DNA): TGTGCCAGCAGCCTCACCGGATCCGCGGGCGAGCAGTTCTTC. Its translation: CASSLTGSAGEQFF.